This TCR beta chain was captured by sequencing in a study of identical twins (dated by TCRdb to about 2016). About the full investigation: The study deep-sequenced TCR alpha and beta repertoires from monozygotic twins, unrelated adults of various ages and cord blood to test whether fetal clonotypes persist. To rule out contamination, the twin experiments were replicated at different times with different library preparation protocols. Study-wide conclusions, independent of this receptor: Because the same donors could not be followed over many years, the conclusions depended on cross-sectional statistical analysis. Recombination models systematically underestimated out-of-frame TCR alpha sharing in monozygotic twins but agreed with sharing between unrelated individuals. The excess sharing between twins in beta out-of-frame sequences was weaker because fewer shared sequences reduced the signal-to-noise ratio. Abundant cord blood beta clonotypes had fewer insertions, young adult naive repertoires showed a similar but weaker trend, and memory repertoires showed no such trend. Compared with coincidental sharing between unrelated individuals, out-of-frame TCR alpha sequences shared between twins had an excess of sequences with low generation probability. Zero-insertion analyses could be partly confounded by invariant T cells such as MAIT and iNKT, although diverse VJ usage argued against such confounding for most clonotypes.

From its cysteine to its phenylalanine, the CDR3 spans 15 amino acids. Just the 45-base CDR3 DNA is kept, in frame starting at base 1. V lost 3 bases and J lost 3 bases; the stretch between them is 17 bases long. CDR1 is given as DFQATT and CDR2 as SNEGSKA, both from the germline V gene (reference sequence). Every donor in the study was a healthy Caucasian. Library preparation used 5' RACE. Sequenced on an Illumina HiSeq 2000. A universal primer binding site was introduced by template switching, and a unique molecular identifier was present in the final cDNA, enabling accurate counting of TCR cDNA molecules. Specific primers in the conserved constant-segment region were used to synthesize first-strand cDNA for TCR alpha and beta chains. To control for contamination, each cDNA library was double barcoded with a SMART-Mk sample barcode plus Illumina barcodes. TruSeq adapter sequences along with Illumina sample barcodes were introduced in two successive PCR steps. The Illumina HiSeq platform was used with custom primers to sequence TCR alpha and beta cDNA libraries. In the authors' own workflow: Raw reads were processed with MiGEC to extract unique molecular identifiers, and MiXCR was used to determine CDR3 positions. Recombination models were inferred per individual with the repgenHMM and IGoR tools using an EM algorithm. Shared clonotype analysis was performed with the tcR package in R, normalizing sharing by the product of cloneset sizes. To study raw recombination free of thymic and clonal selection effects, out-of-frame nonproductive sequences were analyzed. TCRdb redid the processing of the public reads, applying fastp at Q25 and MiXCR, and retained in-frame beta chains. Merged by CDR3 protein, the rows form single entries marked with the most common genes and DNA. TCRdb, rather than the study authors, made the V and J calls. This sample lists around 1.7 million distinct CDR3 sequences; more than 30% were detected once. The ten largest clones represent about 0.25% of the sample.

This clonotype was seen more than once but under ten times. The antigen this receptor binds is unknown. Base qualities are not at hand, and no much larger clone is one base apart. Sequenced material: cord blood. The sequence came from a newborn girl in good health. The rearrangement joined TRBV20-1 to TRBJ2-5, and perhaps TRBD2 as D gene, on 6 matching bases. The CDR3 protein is CSASRPGAPKETQYF. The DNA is TGCAGTGCTAGTCGACCGGGAGCCCCTAAAGAGACCCAGTACTTC.